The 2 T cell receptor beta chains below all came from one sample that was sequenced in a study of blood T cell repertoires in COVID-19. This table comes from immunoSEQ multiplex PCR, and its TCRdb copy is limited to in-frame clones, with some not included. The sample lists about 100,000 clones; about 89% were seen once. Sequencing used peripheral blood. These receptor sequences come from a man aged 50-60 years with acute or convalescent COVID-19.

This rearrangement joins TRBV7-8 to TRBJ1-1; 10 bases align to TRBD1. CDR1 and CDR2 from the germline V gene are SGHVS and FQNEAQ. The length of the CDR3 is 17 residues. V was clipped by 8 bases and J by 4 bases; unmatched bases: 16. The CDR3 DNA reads TGTGCCAGCGCCTTCCCCGGGACAGGGGCAGGGGGCACTGAAGCTTTCTTT. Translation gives CASAFPGTGAGGTEAFF.

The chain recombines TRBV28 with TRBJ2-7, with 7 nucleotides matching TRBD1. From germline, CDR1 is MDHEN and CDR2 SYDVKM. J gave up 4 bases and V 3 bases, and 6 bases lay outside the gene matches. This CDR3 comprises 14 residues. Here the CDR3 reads CASSLAGGVYEQYF. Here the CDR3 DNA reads TGTGCCAGCAGTTTGGCAGGGGGTGTTTACGAGCAGTACTTC.